This TCR beta chain was recovered during a study of blood T cell repertoires in COVID-19. Using immunoSEQ multiplex PCR, the repertoire was profiled, and TCRdb retains in-frame clones only, with some absent. The data hold 110,000 to 150,000 clones, with around three quarters observed a single time. V was clipped by 3 bases and J by 1 base, with 9 bases between them. The CDR3 loop spans 15 amino acids. CDR1 and CDR2 from the germline V gene are MDHEN and SYDVKM. Material: peripheral blood. The sequence derives from a man in his forties or fifties with active or convalescent COVID-19. The chain uses TRBV28 and TRBJ2-2, with a weak D call TRBD1 (5 bases). The DNA of the CDR3 is TGTGCCAGCAGTTTTCCCGGACAGAACACCGGGGAGCTGTTTTTT. It specifies CASSFPGQNTGELFF.